This TCR beta chain is drawn from a study of molecular identifiers for immune sequencing clone quantification. This CDR3 is 14 amino acids long. The V end lost 0 bases, the J end lost 6 bases, and 12 bases lay between the germline ends. In germline, CDR1 is SQVTM, CDR2 ANQGSEA. Study results and caveats: More than 99% of effector molecules, versus under 1% of naive-cell molecules, belonged to clones above 20 RNA copies.

Naive CD8 libraries were made from 20,000 to 1,000,000 sorted cells, and they used 10%, 30% or 50% RNA. This clonotype was seen repeatedly, ten times or more. Its specificity is not known. TCRdb re-called the PCR reads with MiXCR, one entry per CDR3 protein. The sample holds 85,000 to 100,000 distinct CDR3 sequences; under 25% are singletons and the top ten take 0.85% to 1.2%. This chain connects TRBV29-1 to TRBJ2-1, with a weak D call TRBD1 (6 bases). Sequencing input: naive CD8+ T cells from blood, with Jurkat cell RNA spiked in. Subset denoted: FACS-sorted CD8+CD4-CCR7+CD45RA+ naive T cells. This receptor was identified in a human donor in good health. Some libraries in this study had Jurkat cell RNA spiked in. CDR3: CSVEDGEGGNEQFF. The CDR3 DNA reads TGCAGCGTTGAAGATGGAGAAGGGGGCAATGAGCAGTTCTTC.